The rows below give T cell receptor beta chains drawn from one sample of a study of blood T cell repertoires in COVID-19. Method: immunoSEQ multiplex PCR; TCRdb's copy keeps in-frame clones and lacks some. Of roughly 170,000 clones listed, less than 85% are singletons. The material sequenced was PBMCs or T cells enriched from blood (not recorded which). Receptors originate from a man aged 55 to 70 who had recovered from COVID-19. Each CDR3 is given with its conserved first and last residue. D genes are given only for firm matches. The size field is filled for only some rows; it gives once, few, many or a size class.

v_call	cdr3_length	j_call	d_call	clone_size	cdr3_nt	cdr3_aa
TRBV6-5	15	TRBJ2-7	NA	NA	TGTGCCAGCAGTAGGTGTAGGGGGGGGATCTGCGAGCAGTACTTC	CASSRCRGGICEQYF
TRBV9	16	TRBJ2-7	NA	few	TGTGCCAGCAGCGTAAAATCTAGTTCCCTCCCCTACGAGCAGTACTTC	CASSVKSSSLPYEQYF
TRBV5-8	14	TRBJ1-2	NA	NA	TGTGCCAGCAGCTTGGTCGTTACGGGCTATGGCTACACCTTC	CASSLVVTGYGYTF
TRBV27	17	TRBJ1-2	NA	few	TGTGCCAGCAGCAGAAAGAATACAGGGATTGGCAGTCTTGGCTACACCTTC	CASSRKNTGIGSLGYTF
TRBV5-4	14	TRBJ2-4	TRBD1	NA	TGTGCCAGCAGCCTCATCGGACAGGGCAACATTCAGTACTTC	CASSLIGQGNIQYF
TRBV28	15	TRBJ2-7	NA	NA	TGTGCCAGCAGTTTATCGTGGACTATAGCCTACGAGCAGTACTTC	CASSLSWTIAYEQYF
TRBV10-1	14	TRBJ2-7	TRBD2	NA	TGCGCCAGCCCGCTAGCGGGAGGTCGTCTGGAGCAGTACTTC	CASPLAGGRLEQYF
TRBV7-9	12	TRBJ2-7	NA	NA	TGTGCCAGCAGCCCCATCGGCTACGAGCAGTACTTC	CASSPIGYEQYF
TRBV4-1	17	TRBJ1-1	NA	NA	TGCGCCAGCAGCCAAGCGAGGAGAATTCACCTGAACACTGAAGCTTTCTTT	CASSQARRIHLNTEAFF
TRBV2	13	TRBJ1-1	NA	NA	TGTGCCAGCAGTGGTGTGGGCAACACTGAAGCTTTCTTT	CASSGVGNTEAFF